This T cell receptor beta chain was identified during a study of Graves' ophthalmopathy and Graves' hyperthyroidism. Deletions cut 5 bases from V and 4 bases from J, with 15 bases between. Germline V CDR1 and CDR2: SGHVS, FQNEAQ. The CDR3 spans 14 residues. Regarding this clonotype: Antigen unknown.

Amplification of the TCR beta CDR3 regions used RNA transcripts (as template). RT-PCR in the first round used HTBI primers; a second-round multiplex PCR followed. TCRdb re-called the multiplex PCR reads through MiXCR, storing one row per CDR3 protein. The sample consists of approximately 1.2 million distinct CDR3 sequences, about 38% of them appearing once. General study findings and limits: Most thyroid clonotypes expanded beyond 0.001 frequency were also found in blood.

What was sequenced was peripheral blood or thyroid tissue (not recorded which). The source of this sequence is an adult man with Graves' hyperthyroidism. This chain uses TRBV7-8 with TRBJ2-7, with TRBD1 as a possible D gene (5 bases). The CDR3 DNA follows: TGTGCCAGCAGCCCCACAGGCTTTGGATACGAGCAGTACTTC. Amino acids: CASSPTGFGYEQYF. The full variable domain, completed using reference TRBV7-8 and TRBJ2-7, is GAGVSQSPRYKVAKRGQDVALRCDPISGHVSLFWYQQALGQGPEFLTYFQNEAQLDKSGLPSDRFFAERPEGSVSTLKIQRTQQEDSAVYLCASSPTGFGYEQYFGPGTRLTVT.